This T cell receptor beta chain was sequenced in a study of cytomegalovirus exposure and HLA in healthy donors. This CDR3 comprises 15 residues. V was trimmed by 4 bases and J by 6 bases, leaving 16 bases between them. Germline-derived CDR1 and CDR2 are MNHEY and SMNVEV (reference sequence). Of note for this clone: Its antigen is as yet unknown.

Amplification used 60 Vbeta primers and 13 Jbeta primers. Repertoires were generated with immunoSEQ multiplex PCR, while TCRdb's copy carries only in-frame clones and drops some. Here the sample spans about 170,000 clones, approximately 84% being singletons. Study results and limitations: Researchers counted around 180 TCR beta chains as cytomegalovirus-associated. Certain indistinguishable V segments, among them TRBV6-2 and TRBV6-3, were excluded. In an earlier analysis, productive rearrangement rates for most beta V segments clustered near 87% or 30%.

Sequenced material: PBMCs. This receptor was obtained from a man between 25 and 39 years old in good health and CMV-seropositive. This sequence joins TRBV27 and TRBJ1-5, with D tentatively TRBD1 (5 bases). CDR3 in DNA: TGTGCCAGCAGTTACAGGCAGGGAGGTAGTCAGCCCCAGCATTTT. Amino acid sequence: CASSYRQGGSQPQHF.